This T cell receptor (beta chain) was recovered during a study of cytomegalovirus exposure and HLA in healthy donors. Study results and limitations: TCR sequences were mostly rare, though some public TCRs occurred in many donors. Accounts indicate the classifier identified cytomegalovirus status with strong specificity and sensitivity. Cytomegalovirus-associated TCR beta chains were listed, numbering approximately 150.

V was clipped by 8 bases and J by 0 bases, with 14 bases between them. This CDR3 has 14 amino acids. The V gene's germline CDR1 is SEHNR and CDR2 FQNEAQ (reference sequence). 13 Jbeta primers and 60 Vbeta primers were used for the PCR. Only in-frame clones appear in the TCRdb table, and some are missing; sequencing was by immunoSEQ multiplex PCR. This table has 200,000 to 250,000 clones, approximately 80% appearing once. As for this clone: The antigen is not known.

The sequence came from a woman aged 60-75 years in good health and CMV-seropositive. The chain recombines TRBV7-9 with TRBJ2-7; a weak D match, TRBD1 (5 bases). Sequencing was carried out using PBMCs. The CDR3 sequence is CASGHRKSSYEQYF. CDR3 bases: TGTGCCAGCGGCCACAGGAAATCCTCCTACGAGCAGTACTTC.